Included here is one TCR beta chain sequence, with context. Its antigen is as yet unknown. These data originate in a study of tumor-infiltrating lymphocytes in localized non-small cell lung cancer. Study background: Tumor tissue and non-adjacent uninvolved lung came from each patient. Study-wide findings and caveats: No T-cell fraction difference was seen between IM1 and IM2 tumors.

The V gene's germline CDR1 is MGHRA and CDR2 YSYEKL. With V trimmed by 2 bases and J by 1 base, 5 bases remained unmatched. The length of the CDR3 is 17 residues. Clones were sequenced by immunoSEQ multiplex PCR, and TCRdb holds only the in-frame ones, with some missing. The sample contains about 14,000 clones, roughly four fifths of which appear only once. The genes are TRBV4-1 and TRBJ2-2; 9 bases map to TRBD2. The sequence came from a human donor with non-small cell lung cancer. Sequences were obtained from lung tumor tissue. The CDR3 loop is CASSQFSGGVNTGELFF. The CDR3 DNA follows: TGCGCCAGCAGCCAATTTAGCGGGGGCGTGAACACCGGGGAGCTGTTTTTT.